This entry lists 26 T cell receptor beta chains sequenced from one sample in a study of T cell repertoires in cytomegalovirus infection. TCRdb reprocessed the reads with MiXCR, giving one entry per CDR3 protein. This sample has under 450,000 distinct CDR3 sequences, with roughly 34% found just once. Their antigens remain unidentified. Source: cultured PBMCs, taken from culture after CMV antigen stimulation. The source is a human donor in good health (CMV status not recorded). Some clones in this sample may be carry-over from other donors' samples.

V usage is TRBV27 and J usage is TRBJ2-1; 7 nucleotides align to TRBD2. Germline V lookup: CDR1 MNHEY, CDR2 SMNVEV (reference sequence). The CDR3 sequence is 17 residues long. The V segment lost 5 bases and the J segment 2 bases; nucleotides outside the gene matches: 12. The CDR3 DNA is TGTGCCAGCAGTCCCCTCGGGGCGGGAGATACCTACAATGAGCAGTTCTTC. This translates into CASSPLGAGDTYNEQFF.

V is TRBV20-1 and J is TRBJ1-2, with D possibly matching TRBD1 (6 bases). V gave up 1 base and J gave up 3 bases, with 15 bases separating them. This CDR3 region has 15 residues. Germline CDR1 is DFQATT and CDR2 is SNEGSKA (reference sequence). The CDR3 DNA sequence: TGCAGTGCTAGAGTGATGGACAGCTCGGACTATGGCTACACCTTC. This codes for CSARVMDSSDYGYTF.

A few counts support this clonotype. The CDR3, as DNA: TGTGCCAGCAGTACTCGGACAGGAACGGAGACCCAGTACTTC. Translated: CASSTRTGTETQYF. The chain has TRBV6-5 and TRBJ2-5, with 7 nucleotides matching TRBD1. Germline CDR1 is MNHEY and CDR2 is SVGAGI. There are 14 residues in the CDR3. V lost 5 bases to trimming and J lost 5 bases; unmatched junction nucleotides: 8.

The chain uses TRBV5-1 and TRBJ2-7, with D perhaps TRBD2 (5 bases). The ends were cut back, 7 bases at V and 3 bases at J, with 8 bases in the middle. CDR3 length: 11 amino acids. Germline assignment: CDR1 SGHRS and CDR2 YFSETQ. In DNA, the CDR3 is TGCGCCAGCGGACTTGACTACGAGCAGTACTTC. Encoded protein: CASGLDYEQYF.

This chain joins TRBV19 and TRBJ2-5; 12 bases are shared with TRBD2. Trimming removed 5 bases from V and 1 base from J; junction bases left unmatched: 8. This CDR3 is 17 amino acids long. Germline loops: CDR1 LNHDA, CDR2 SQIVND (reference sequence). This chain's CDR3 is CASSPSGRASPQETQYF. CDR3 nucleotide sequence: TGTGCCAGTAGTCCTAGCGGGAGGGCATCGCCCCAAGAGACCCAGTACTTC.

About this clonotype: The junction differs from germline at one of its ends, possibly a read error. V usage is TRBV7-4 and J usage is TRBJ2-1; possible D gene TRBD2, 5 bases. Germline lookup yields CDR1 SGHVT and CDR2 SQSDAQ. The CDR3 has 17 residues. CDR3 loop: CASSLGPNSASRNVQFF. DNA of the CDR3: TGTGCCAGCAGCTTAGGCCCGAATAGCGCATCTAGGAATGTGCAGTTCTTC.

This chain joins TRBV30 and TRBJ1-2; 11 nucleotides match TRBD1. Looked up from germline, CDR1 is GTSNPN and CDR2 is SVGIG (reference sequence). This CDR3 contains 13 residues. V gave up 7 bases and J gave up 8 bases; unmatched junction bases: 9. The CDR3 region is CALGGQGGIGYTF. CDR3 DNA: TGTGCCTTAGGGGGACAGGGGGGTATCGGCTACACCTTC.

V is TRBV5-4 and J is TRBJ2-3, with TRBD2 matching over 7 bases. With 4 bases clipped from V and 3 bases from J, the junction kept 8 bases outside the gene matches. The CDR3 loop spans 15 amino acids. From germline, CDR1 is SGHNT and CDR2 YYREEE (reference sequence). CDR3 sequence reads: CASSPKREGTDTQYF. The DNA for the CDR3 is TGTGCCAGCAGCCCGAAGCGGGAAGGGACAGATACGCAGTATTTT.

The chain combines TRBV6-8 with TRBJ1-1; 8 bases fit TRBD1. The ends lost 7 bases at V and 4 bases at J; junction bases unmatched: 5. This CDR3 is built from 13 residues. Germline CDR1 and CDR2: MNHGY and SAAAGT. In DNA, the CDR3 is TGTGCCAGCACCGCCGGGACAGGCACTGAAGCTTTCTTT. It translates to CASTAGTGTEAFF.

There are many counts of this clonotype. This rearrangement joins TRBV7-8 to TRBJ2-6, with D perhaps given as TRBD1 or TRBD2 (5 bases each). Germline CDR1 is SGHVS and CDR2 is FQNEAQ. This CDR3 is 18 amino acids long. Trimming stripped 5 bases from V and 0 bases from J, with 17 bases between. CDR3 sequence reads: CASSKWPGTTSGANVLTF. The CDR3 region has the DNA TGTGCCAGCAGCAAGTGGCCCGGGACGACCTCTGGGGCCAACGTCCTGACTTTC.

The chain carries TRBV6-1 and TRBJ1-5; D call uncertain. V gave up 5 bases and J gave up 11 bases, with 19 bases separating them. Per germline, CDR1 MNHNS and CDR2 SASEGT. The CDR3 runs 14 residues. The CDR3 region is CASSLSISVTAQHF. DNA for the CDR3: TGTGCCAGCAGTCTTTCCATTTCGGTAACGGCCCAGCATTTT.

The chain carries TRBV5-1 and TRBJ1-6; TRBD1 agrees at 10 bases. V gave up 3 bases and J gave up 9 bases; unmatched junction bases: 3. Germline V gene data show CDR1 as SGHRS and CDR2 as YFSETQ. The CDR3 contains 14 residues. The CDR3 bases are TGCGCCAGCAGCTGGCGGGACAGGGGTTCACCCCTCCACTTT. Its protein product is CASSWRDRGSPLHF.

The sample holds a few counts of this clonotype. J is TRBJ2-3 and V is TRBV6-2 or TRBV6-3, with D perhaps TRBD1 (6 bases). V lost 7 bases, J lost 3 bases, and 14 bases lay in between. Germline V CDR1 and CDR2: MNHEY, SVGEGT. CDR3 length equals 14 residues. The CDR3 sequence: CASIPGQVTDTQYF. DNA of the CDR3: TGTGCCAGCATCCCGGGACAAGTAACAGATACGCAGTATTTT.

CDR3 bases: TGTGCCAGCAGTTATGGCTTGAGCAACATTCAGTACTTC. Protein product: CASSYGLSNIQYF. V is TRBV6-5 and J is TRBJ2-4; D is ambiguous. The V end lost 3 bases, the J end lost 7 bases, and 10 bases lay between the germline ends. Germline loops: CDR1 MNHEY, CDR2 SVGAGI. The CDR3 totals 13 residues.

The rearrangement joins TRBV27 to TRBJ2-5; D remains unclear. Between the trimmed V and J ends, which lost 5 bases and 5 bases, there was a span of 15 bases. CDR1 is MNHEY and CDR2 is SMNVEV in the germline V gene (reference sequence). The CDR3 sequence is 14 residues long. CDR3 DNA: TGTGCCAGCAGTCCACCCCTCGCAAGGGAGACCCAGTACTTC. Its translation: CASSPPLARETQYF.

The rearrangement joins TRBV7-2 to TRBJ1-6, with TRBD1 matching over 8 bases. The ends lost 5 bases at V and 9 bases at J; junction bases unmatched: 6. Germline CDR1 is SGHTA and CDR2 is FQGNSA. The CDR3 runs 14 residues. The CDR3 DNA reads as TGTGCCAGCAGCGGTCGACAGGGGACTTCACCCCTCCACTTT. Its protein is CASSGRQGTSPLHF.

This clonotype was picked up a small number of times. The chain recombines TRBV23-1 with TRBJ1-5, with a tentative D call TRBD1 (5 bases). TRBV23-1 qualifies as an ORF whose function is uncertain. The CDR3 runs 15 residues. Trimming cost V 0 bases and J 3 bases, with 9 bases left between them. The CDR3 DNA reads TGCGCCAGCAGTCAATCAGGGGACGACAATCAGCCCCAGCATTTT. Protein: CASSQSGDDNQPQHF.

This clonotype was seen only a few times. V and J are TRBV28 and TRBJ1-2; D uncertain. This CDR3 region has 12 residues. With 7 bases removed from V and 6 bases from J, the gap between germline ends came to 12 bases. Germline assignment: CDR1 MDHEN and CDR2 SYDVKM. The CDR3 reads CASTRRENGYTF. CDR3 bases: TGTGCCAGCACCCGTCGGGAAAATGGCTACACCTTC.

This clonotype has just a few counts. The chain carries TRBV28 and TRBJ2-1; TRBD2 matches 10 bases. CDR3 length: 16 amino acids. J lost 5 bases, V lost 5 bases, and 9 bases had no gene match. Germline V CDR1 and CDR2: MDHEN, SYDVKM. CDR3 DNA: TGTGCCAGCAGTCCACCCGGACTAGCGGTTAACAATGAGCAGTTCTTC. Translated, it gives CASSPPGLAVNNEQFF.

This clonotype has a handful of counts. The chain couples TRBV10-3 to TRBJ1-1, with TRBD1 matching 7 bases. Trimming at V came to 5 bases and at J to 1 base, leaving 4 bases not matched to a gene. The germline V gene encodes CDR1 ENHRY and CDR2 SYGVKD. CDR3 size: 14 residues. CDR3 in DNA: TGTGCCATCAGTATGGGACAGACGAACACTGAAGCTTTCTTT. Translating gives CAISMGQTNTEAFF.

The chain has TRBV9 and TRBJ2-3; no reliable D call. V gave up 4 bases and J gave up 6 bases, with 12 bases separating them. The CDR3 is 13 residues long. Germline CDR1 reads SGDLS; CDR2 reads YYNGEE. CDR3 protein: CASSPYARDTQYF. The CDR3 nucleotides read TGTGCCAGCAGCCCGTACGCCCGGGATACGCAGTATTTT.

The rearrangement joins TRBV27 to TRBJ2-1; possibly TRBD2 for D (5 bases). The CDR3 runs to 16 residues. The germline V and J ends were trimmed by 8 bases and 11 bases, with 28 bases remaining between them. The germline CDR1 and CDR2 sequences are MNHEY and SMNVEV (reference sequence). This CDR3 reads CASAFLAPNGDNKQFF. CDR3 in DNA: TGTGCCAGCGCATTTCTGGCGCCTAACGGGGATAATAAGCAGTTCTTC.

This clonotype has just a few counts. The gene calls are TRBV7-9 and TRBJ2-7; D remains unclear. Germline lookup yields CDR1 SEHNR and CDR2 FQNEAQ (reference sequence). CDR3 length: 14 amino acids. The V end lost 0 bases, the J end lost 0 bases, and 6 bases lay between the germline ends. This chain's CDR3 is CASSLAQSSYEQYV. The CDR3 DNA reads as TGTGCCAGCAGCTTAGCACAGAGCTCCTACGAGCAGTACGTC.

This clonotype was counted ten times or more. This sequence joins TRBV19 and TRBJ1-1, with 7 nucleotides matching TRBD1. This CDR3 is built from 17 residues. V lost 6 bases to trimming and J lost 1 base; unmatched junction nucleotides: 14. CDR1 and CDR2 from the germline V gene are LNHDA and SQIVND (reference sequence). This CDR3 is CASRRTISGQPNTEAFF. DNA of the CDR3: TGTGCCAGTAGAAGAACTATATCGGGACAGCCGAACACTGAAGCTTTCTTT.

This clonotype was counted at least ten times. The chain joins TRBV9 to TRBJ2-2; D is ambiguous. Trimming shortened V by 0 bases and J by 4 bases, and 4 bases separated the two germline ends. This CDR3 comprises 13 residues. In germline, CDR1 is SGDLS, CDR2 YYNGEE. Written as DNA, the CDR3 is TGTGCCAGCAGCGTAGATCCCACCGGGGAGCTGTTTTTT. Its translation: CASSVDPTGELFF.

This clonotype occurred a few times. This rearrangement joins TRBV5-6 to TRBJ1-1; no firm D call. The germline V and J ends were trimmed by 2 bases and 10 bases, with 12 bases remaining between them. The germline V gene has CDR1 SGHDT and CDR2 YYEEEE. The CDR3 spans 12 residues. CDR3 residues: CASSFRSGRAFF. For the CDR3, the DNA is TGTGCCAGCAGCTTTAGGTCGGGAAGAGCTTTCTTT. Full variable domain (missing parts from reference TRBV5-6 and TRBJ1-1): DAGVTQSPTHLIKTRGQQVTLRCSPKSGHDTVSWYQQALGQGPQFIFQYYEEEERQRGNFPDRFSGHQFPNYSSELNVNALLLGDSALYLCASSFRSGRAFFGQGTRLTVV.